This T cell receptor beta chain was recovered during a study of T cells in localized non-small cell lung cancer. Sequencing used immunoSEQ multiplex PCR; TCRdb keeps in-frame clones, though not all of them. Here the sample spans about 59,000 clones, approximately 90% being singletons. Regarding the study as a whole: Greater T cell density in blood accompanied longer overall survival. Only one tumor region went through sequencing, so heterogeneity may still be there.

In the case of this clone: Antigen unknown.

V shed 5 bases and J shed 6 bases, with 8 bases lying between them. Germline V gene sequence: CDR1 SEHNR, CDR2 FQNEAQ (reference sequence). The CDR3 totals 12 residues. The V gene is TRBV7-9, the J gene TRBJ2-1; D unresolved. The receptor's source is a man aged 40 to 69 with stage I squamous cell lung carcinoma. The material was peripheral blood, obtained before any cancer treatment. The CDR3 sequence: CASSGYINEQFF. The DNA for the CDR3 is TGTGCCAGCAGCGGGTATATCAATGAGCAGTTCTTC.